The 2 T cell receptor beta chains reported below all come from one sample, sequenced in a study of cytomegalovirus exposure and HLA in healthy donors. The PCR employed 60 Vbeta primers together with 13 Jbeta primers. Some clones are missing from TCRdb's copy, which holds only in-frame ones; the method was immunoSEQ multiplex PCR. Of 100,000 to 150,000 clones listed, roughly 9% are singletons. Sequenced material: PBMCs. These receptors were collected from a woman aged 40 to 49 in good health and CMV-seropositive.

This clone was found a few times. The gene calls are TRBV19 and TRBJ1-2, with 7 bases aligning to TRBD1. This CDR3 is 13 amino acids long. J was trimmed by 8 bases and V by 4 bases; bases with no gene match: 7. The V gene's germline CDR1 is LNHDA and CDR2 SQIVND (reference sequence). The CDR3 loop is CASSNRQGDGYTF. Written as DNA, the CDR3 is TGTGCCAGTAGTAATCGACAGGGAGACGGCTACACCTTC.

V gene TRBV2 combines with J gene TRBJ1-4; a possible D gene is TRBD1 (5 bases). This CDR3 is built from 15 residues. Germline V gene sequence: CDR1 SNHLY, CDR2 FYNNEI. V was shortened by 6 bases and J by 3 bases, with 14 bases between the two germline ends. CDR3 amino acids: CASSPTGWANEKLFF. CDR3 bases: TGTGCCAGCAGCCCAACAGGCTGGGCTAATGAAAAACTGTTTTTT.